This T cell receptor (beta chain) is drawn from a study of blood T cell repertoires in COVID-19. The wider study: The analysed material was cDNA or gDNA that came from T cells, B-cell-depleted T cells, or PBMCs.

Methods used by the authors: The authors estimated nucleated cell counts from reference gene primer amplification. The table came from immunoSEQ multiplex PCR; TCRdb's copy has only in-frame clones and leaves some out. The V and J calls and the clone size are those of that table, but D and trimming were determined from the DNA. This table has roughly 240,000 clones, around nine tenths appearing once. The receptor was isolated from a woman aged 60-70 years who had recovered from COVID-19. Sequenced sample: peripheral blood.

The CDR3 protein is CASSYGGGTEAFF. In DNA form, the CDR3 reads TGTGCCAGCAGTTACGGGGGGGGCACTGAAGCTTTCTTT. The gene calls are TRBV6-5 and TRBJ1-1, with a weak D call TRBD1 (5 bases). Looked up from germline, CDR1 is MNHEY and CDR2 is SVGAGI. The germline V and J ends were trimmed by 2 bases and 4 bases, with 8 bases remaining between them. The CDR3 sequence is 13 residues long.